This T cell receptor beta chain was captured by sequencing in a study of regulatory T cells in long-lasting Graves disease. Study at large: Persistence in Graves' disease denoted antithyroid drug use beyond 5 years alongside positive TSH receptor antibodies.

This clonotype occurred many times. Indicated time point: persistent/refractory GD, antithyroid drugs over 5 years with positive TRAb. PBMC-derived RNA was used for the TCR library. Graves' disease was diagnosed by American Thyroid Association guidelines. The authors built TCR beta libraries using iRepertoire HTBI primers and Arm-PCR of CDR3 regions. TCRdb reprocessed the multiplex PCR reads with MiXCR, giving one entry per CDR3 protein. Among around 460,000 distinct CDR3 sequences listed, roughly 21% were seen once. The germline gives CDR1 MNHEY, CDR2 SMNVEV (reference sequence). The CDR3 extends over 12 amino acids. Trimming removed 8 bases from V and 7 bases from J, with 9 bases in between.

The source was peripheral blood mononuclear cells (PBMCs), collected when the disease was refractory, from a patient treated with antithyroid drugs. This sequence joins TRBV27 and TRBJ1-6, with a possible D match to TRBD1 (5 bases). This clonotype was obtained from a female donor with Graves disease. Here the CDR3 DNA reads TGTGCCAGCCTAACAGGAAATTCACCCCTCCACTTT. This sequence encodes CASLTGNSPLHF.